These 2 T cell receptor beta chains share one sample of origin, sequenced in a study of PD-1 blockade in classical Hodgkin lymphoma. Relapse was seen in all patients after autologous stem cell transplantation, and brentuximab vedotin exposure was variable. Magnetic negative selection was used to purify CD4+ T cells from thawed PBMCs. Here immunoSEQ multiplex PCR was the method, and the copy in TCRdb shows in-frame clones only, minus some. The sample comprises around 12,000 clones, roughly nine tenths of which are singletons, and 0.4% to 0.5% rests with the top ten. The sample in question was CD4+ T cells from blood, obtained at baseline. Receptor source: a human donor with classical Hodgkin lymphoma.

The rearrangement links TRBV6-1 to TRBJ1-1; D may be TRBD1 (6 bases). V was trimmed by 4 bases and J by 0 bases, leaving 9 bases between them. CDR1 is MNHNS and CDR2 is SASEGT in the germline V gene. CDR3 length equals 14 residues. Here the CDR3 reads CASSVYRVNTEAFF. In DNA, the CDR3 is TGTGCCAGCAGTGTATACAGGGTGAACACTGAAGCTTTCTTT.

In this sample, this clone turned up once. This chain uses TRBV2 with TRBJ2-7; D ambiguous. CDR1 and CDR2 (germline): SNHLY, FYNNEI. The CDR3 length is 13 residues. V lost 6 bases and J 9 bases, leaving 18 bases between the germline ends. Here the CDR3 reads CASRGTRLSWQYF. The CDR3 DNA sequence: TGTGCCAGCAGAGGTACCCGGTTATCTTGGCAGTACTTC.